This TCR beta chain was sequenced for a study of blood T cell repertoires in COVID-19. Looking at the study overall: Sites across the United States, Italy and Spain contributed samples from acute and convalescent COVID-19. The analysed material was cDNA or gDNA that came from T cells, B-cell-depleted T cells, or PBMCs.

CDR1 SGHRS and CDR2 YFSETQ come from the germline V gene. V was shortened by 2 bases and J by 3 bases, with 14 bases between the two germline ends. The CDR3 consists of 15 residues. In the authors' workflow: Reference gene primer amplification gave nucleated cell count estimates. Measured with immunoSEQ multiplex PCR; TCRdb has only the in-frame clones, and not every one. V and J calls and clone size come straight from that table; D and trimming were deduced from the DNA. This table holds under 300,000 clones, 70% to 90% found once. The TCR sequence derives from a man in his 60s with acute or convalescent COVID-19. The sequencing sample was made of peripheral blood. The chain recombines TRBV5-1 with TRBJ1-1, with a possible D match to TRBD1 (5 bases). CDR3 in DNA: TGCGCCAGCAGCTTTAAGGGATGGGGGGACACTGAAGCTTTCTTT. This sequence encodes CASSFKGWGDTEAFF.